This T cell receptor beta chain was sequenced in a study of blood T cells in healthy people across ages. Whole-study results and caveats: The long-lived group displayed more naive CD4+ cells, plus higher diversity, than the aged donors did. It was not possible, with unsorted PBMCs, to conclusively compare naive and antigen-experienced cells. Strong correlation was found linking TCR beta diversity to naive T cell percentage.

J gave up 9 bases and V 2 bases, and 11 bases lay outside the gene matches. In germline, CDR1 is MDHEN, CDR2 SYDVKM. The CDR3 length is 16 residues. As regards this clonotype: Its antigen is as yet unknown.

Next came a second PCR, run for about 6 to 11 cycles, which used a sample-barcoded 5' primer along with a J-beta primer mix. The template-switch adaptor, which had 12 random nucleotides, put a tag on each cDNA molecule. TCRdb processed the 5' RACE reads anew with MiXCR; each CDR3 protein has one entry. The table shows under 2,000,000 distinct CDR3 sequences, with roughly 52% occurring only once. The V call is TRBV28, the J call TRBJ2-1; 9 nucleotides line up with TRBD1. The material sequenced was blood. This TCR came from a woman aged 40 to 50 in good health. Here the CDR3 reads CASSLIRGTGIGEQFF. CDR3 sequence (DNA): TGTGCCAGCAGTTTAATTCGGGGGACAGGGATTGGTGAGCAGTTCTTC.